Listed below are T cell receptor beta chains from one sample, sequenced in a study of blood T cells in healthy people across ages. MiXCR, applied by TCRdb to the 5' RACE reads, yields one record per CDR3 protein. This repertoire shows about 500,000 distinct CDR3 sequences, about 24% found once; its top ten account for approximately 10%. This sample also appeared in a second study, on T cells of mothers and their children.

Sequencing input: blood. These TCRs come from a boy aged 5-17 years in good health. Each CDR3 is given with its conserved first and last residue. The order of the fields is D gene, clone size, J gene, V gene, CDR3 DNA, CDR3 protein. D genes are given only for firm matches. Size tells how often a clone was seen (once, few, many) or the class of an expanded clone, and some rows leave it out.

TRBD2,few,TRBJ2-7,TRBV6-2/TRBV6-3,TGTGCCAGCAGTTACGGACTAGCGGGGACCTCCTACGAGCAGTACTTC,CASSYGLAGTSYEQYF
-,-,TRBJ2-3,TRBV6-2/TRBV6-3,TGTGCCAGCAGTCTTCTCTGGAATACGCAGTATTTT,CASSLLWNTQYF
TRBD2,-,TRBJ2-7,TRBV27,TGTGCCAGCGGGGACGCTCGACTAGCGGGAGGGCCCTACGAGCAGTACTTC,CASGDARLAGGPYEQYF
TRBD2,few,TRBJ2-5,TRBV6-2/TRBV6-3,TGTGCCAGCAGTTACTCTCCGACTAGCGGATGGGCGGAGACCCAGTACTTC,CASSYSPTSGWAETQYF
-,-,TRBJ1-5,TRBV7-2,TGTGCCAGCAGCTCGGACGGACTTAGCAATCAGCCCCAGCATTTT,CASSSDGLSNQPQHF
-,-,TRBJ2-5,TRBV7-2,TGTGCCAGCAGCTTATTTGGTGGCAGGGGTCTAGAGACCCAGTACTTC,CASSLFGGRGLETQYF
TRBD2,-,TRBJ2-7,TRBV6-2/TRBV6-3,TGTGCCAGCAGTTCCCGTAGCGGGGGGCTCCCCTACGAGCAGTACTTC,CASSSRSGGLPYEQYF
TRBD1,-,TRBJ2-1,TRBV5-1,TGCGCCAGCAGCTTAGCACCGGGACAGGGGGCCAATGAGCAGTTCTTC,CASSLAPGQGANEQFF
-,few,TRBJ1-2,TRBV2,TGTGCCAGCAGCGTTAATAACTATGGCTACACCTTC,CASSVNNYGYTF
TRBD1,many,TRBJ2-4,TRBV4-3,TGCGCCAGCAGCCCGACCGGAGGGACAGGGCCGGCCAAAAACATTCAGTACTTC,CASSPTGGTGPAKNIQYF
-,-,TRBJ2-5,TRBV18,TGTGCCAGCTCACCCGAGGCCCGGGCTGAGCAGCTCTTC,CASSPEARAEQLF
-,-,TRBJ2-1,TRBV5-1,TGCGCCAGCAGCATTGACCGACCATCCTACAATGAGCAGTTCTTC,CASSIDRPSYNEQFF
TRBD1,once,TRBJ2-7,TRBV28,TGTGCCAGCAGTTTCCTTCAGGACAGGTCCTACGAGCAGTACTTC,CASSFLQDRSYEQYF
-,few,TRBJ1-5,TRBV5-6,TGTGCCAGCAGCCCAGTGGGCAGCCATCAGCCCCAGCATTTT,CASSPVGSHQPQHF
TRBD1,few,TRBJ2-7,TRBV4-3,TGCGCCAGCAGCCAATGGACAGGGGCGGGTGAGCAGTACTTC,CASSQWTGAGEQYF
-,-,TRBJ2-5,TRBV6-4,TGTGCCAGCAGTGACTCGGAGCAAGAGACCCAGTACTTC,CASSDSEQETQYF
-,few,TRBJ1-2,TRBV25-1,TGTGCCAGCAGTGATTGGGCTTCTGACTATGGCTACACCTTC,CASSDWASDYGYTF
-,-,TRBJ2-5,TRBV2,TGTGCCAGCAGTTGGAGGGCAGAAGAGACCCAGTACTTC,CASSWRAEETQYF